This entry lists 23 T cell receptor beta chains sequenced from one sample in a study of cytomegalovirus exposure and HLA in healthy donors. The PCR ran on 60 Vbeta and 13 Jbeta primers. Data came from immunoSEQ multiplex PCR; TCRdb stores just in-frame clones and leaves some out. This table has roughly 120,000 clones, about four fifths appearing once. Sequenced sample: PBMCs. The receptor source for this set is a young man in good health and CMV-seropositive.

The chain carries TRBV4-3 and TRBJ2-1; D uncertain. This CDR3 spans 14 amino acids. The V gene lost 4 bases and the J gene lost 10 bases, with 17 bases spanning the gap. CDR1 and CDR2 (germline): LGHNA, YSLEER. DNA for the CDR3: TGCGCCAGCAGCCGGTCTCCCGAGGCCGCCGAGCAGTTCTTC. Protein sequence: CASSRSPEAAEQFF.

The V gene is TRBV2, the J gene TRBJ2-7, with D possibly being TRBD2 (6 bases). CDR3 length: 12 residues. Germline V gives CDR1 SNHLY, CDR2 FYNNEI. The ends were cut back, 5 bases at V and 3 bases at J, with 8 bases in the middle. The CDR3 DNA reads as TGTGCCAGCAGTTTCGGGAGCTACGAGCAGTACTTC. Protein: CASSFGSYEQYF.

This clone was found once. The CDR3 spells CASSHIPGTEGNTIYF. The CDR3, as DNA: TGTGCCAGCAGCCATATACCCGGGACTGAAGGAAACACCATATATTTT. J is TRBJ1-3 and V is TRBV4-2; a possible D gene is TRBD1 (5 bases). The CDR3 runs to 16 residues. Trimming removed 3 bases from V and 4 bases from J, with 16 bases in between. Germline lookup yields CDR1 LGHNA and CDR2 YNFKEQ.

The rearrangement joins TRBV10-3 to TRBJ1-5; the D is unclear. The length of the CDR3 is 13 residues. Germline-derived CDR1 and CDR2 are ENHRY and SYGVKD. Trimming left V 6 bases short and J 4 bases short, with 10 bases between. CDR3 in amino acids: CAIRNEENQPQHF. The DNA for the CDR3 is TGTGCCATCAGGAACGAGGAGAATCAGCCCCAGCATTTT.

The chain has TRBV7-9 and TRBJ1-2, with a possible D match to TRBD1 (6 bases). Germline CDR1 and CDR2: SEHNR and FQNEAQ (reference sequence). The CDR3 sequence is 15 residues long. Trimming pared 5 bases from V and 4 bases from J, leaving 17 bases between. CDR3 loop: CASSQGRGEVYGYTF. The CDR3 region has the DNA TGTGCCAGCAGCCAGGGGCGTGGAGAGGTCTATGGCTACACCTTC.

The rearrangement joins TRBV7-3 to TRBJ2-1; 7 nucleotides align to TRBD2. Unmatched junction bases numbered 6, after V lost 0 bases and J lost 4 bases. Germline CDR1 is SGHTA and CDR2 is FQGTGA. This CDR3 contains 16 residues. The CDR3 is CASSLTRSGEYNEQFF. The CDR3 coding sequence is TGTGCCAGCAGCTTAACGCGCAGCGGGGAATACAATGAGCAGTTCTTC.

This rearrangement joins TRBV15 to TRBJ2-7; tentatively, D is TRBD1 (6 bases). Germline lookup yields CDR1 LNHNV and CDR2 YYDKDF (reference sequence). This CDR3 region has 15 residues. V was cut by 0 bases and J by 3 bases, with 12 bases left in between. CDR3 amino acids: CATSREGTGSYEQYF. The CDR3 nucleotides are TGTGCCACCAGCAGAGAGGGAACAGGGAGCTACGAGCAGTACTTC.

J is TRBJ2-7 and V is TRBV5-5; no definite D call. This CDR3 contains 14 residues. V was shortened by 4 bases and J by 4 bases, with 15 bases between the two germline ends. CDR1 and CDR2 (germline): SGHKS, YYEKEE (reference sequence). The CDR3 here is CASSTTGDLYEQYF. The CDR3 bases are TGTGCCAGCAGCACAACGGGTGACCTTTACGAGCAGTACTTC. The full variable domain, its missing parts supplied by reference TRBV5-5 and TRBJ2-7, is DAGVTQSPTHLIKTRGQQVTLRCSPISGHKSVSWYQQVLGQGPQFIFQYYEKEERGRGNFPDRFSARQFPNYSSELNVNALLLGDSALYLCASSTTGDLYEQYFGPGTRLTVT.

CDR3 DNA: TGCGCCAGCAGCCCAACTAGCGGGGGCTACGAGCAGTACTTC. As protein: CASSPTSGGYEQYF. The chain joins TRBV5-1 to TRBJ2-7; 11 bases line up with TRBD2. Germline assignment: CDR1 SGHRS and CDR2 YFSETQ. This CDR3 has 14 amino acids. The J segment lost 3 bases and the V segment lost 4 bases, leaving 3 bases of the junction unmatched.

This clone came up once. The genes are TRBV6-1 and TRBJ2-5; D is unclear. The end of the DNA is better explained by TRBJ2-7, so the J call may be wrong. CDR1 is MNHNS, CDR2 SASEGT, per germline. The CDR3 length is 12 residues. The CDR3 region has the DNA TGTGCCATCAAGACGGACTCCTACGAGCAGTACTTC. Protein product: CAIKTDSYEQYF.

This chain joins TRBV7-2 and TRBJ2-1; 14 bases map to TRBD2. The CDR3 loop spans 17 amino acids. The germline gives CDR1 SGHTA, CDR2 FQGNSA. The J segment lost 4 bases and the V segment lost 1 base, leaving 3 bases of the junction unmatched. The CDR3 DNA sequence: TGTGCCAGCAGCTTAGGGACTAGCGGGAGGACTTACAATGAGCAGTTCTTC. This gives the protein CASSLGTSGRTYNEQFF.

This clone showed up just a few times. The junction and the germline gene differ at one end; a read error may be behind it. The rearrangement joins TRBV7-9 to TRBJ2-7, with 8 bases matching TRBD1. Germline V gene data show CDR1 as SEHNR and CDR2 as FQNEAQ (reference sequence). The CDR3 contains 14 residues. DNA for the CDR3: TGTTCCAGCAGCATCCAGGGGGCTTCCTACGAGCAGTACTTC. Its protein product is CSSSIQGASYEQYF.

The CDR3 reads CASRYRENTEAFF. CDR3 DNA: TGTGCCAGCAGGTACAGGGAAAACACTGAAGCTTTCTTT. This chain uses TRBV7-2 with TRBJ1-1; D perhaps matches TRBD1 (6 bases). V was shortened by 6 bases and J by 2 bases, with 10 bases between the two germline ends. Germline CDR1 is SGHTA and CDR2 is FQGNSA. The CDR3 is made up of 13 amino acids. Together with reference TRBV7-2 and TRBJ1-1, the CDR3 gives the full variable domain: GAGVSQSPSNKVTEKGKDVELRCDPISGHTALYWYRQSLGQGLEFLIYFQGNSAPDKSGLPSDRFSAERTGGSVSTLTIQRTQQEDSAVYLCASRYRENTEAFFGQGTRLTVV.

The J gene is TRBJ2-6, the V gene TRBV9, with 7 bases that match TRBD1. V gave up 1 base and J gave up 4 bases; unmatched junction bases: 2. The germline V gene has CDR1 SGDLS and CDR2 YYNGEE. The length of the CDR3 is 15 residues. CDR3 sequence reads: CASSVTGAGANVLTF. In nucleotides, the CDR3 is TGTGCCAGCAGCGTAACAGGGGCCGGGGCCAACGTCCTGACTTTC.

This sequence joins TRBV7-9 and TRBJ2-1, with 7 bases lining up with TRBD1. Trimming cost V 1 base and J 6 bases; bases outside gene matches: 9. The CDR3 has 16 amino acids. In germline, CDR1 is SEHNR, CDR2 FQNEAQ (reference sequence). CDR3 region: CASSLVRDRSGNEQFF. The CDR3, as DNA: TGTGCCAGCAGCTTAGTAAGGGACAGAAGTGGCAATGAGCAGTTCTTC. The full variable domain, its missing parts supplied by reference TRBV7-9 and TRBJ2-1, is DTGVSQNPRHKITKRGQNVTFRCDPISEHNRLYWYRQTLGQGPEFLTYFQNEAQLEKSRLLSDRFSAERPKGSFSTLEIQRTEQGDSAMYLCASSLVRDRSGNEQFFGPGTRLTVL.

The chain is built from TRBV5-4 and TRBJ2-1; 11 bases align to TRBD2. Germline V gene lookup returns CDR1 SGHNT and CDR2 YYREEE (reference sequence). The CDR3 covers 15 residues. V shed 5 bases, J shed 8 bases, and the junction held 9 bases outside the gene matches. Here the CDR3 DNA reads TGTGCCAGCAGTAAACCCGGGACTAGCGGCTATGAGCAGTTCTTC. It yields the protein CASSKPGTSGYEQFF. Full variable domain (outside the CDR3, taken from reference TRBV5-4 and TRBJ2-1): ETGVTQSPTHLIKTRGQQVTLRCSSQSGHNTVSWYQQALGQGPQFIFQYYREEENGRGNFPPRFSGLQFPNYSSELNVNALELDDSALYLCASSKPGTSGYEQFFGPGTRLTVL.

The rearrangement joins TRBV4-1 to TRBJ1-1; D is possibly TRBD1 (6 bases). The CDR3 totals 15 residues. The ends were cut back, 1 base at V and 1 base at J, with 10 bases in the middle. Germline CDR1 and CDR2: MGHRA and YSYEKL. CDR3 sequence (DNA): TGCGCCAGCAGCCAAGGAGGACAGAGGAACACTGAAGCTTTCTTT. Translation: CASSQGGQRNTEAFF.

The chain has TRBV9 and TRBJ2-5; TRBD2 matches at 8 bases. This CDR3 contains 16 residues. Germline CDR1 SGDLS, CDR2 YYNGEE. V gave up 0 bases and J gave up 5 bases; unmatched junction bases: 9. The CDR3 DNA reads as TGTGCCAGCAGCGTAGAAAGCGGGAGAACAGCGGAGACCCAGTACTTC. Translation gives CASSVESGRTAETQYF.

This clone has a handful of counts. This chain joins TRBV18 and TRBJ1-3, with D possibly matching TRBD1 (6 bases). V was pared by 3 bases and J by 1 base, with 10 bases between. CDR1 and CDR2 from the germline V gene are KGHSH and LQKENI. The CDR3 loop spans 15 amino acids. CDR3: CASSPTGTSGNTIYF. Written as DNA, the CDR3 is TGTGCCAGCTCACCTACCGGGACATCTGGAAACACCATATATTTT.

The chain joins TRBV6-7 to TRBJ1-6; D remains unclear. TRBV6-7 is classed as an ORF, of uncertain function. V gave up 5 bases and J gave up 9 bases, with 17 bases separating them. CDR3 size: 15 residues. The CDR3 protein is CASSQIPTAGSPLHF. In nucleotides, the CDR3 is TGTGCCAGCAGTCAAATCCCCACGGCGGGTTCACCCCTCCACTTT.

The CDR3 loop is CASSLRRVTGELFF. The CDR3 nucleotides are TGTGCCAGCAGTTTGAGGCGGGTCACCGGGGAGCTGTTTTTT. The rearrangement joins TRBV27 to TRBJ2-2; TRBD2 is a possible D gene (5 bases). Germline V gene sequence: CDR1 MNHEY, CDR2 SMNVEV (reference sequence). CDR3 length equals 14 residues. The V and J ends lost 3 bases and 4 bases respectively, with 9 bases between them.

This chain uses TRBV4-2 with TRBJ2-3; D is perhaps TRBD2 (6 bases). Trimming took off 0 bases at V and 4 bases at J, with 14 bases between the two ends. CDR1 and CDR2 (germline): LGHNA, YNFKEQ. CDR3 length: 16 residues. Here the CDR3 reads CASSQDGGQAADTQYF. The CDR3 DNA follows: TGTGCCAGCAGCCAAGACGGAGGGCAAGCCGCAGATACGCAGTATTTT.

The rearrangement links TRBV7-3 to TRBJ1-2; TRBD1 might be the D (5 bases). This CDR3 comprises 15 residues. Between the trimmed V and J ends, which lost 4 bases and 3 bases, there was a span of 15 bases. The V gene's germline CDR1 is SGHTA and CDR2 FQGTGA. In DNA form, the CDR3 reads TGTGCCAGCAGCTCTTGGGGGGTGCGACACTATGGCTACACCTTC. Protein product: CASSSWGVRHYGYTF.